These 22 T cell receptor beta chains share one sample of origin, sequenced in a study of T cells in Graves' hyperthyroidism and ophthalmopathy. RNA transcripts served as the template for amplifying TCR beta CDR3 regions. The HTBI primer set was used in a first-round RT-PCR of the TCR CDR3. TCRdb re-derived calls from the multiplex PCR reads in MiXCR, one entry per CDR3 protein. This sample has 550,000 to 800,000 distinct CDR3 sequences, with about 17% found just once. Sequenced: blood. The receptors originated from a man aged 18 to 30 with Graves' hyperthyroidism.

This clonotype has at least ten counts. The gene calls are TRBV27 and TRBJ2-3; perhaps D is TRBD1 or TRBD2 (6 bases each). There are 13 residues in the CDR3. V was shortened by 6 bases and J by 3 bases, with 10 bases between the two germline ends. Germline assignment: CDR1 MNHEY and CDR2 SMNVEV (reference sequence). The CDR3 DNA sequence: TGTGCCAGCAGGGAGGGGGGAACAGATACGCAGTATTTT. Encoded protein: CASREGGTDTQYF.

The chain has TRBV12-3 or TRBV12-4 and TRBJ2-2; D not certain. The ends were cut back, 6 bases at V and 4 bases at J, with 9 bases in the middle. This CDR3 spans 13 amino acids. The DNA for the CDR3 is TGTGCCAGCAGCCGCCACCGCACCGGGGAGCTGTTTTTT. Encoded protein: CASSRHRTGELFF.

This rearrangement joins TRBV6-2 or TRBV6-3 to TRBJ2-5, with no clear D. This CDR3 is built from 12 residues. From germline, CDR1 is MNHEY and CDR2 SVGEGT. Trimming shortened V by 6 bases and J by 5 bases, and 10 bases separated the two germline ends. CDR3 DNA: TGTGCCAGCAGCGACCCTTCCGAGACCCAGTACTTC. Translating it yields CASSDPSETQYF.

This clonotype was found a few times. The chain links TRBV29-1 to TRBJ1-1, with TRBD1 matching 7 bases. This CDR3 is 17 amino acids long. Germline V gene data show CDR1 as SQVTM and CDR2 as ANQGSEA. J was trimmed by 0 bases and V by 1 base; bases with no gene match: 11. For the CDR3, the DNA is TGCAGCGTTGAAGCGATGACAGGGACAAATATGAACACTGAAGCTTTCTTT. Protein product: CSVEAMTGTNMNTEAFF.

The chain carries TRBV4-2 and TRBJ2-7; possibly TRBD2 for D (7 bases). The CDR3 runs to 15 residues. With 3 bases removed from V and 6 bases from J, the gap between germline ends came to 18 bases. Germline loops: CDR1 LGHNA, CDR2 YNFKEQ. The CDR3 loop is CASSHALRGPGEQYF. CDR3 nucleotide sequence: TGTGCCAGCAGCCACGCCCTGCGGGGGCCGGGCGAGCAGTACTTC.

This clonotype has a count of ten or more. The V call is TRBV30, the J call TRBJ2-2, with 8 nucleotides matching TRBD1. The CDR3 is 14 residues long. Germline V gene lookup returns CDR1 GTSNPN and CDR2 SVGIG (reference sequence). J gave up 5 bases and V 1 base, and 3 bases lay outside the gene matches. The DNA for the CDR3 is TGTGCCTGGAGTGGGACAGGGAGAACCGGGGAGCTGTTTTTT. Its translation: CAWSGTGRTGELFF.

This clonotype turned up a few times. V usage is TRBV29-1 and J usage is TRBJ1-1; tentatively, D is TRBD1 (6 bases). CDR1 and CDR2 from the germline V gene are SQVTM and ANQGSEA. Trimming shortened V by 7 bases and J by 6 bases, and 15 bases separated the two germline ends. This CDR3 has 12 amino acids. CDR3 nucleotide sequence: TGCAGCGCCATAGGGGGGGCGGCTGAAGCTTTCTTT. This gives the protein CSAIGGAAEAFF. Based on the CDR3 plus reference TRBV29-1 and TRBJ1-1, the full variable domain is SAVISQKPSRDICQRGTSLTIQCQVDSQVTMMFWYRQQPGQSLTLIATANQGSEATYESGFVIDKFPISRPNLTFSTLTVSNMSPEDSSIYLCSAIGGAAEAFFGQGTRLTVV.

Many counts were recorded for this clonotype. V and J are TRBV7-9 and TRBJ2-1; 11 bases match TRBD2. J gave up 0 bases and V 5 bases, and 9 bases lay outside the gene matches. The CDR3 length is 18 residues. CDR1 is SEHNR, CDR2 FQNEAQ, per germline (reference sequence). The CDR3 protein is CASSPTLAGGSSYNEQFF. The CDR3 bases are TGTGCCAGCAGCCCGACGTTAGCGGGAGGGTCCTCCTACAATGAGCAGTTCTTC.

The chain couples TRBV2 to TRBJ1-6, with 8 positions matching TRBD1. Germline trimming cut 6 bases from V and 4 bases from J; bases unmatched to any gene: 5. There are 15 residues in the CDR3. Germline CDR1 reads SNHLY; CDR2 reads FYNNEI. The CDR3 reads CASRGGQGYNSPLHF. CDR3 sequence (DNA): TGTGCCAGCAGGGGTGGACAGGGTTATAATTCACCCCTCCACTTT. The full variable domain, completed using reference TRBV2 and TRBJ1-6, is EPEVTQTPSHQVTQMGQEVILRCVPISNHLYFYWYRQILGQKVEFLVSFYNNEISEKSEIFDDQFSVERPDGSNFTLKIRSTKLEDSAMYFCASRGGQGYNSPLHFGNGTRLTVT.

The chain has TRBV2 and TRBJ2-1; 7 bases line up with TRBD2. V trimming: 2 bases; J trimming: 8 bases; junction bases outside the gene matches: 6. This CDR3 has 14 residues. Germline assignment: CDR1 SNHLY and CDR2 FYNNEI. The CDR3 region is CASSEFWGRDEQFF. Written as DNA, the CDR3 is TGTGCCAGCAGTGAATTTTGGGGGAGGGATGAGCAGTTCTTC.

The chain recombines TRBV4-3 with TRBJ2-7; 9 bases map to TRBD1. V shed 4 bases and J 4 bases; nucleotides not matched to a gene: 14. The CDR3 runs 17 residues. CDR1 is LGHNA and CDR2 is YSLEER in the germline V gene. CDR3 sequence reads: CASSPQYMGQGRYEQYF. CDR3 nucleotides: TGCGCCAGCAGCCCCCAGTACATGGGACAGGGAAGATACGAGCAGTACTTC.

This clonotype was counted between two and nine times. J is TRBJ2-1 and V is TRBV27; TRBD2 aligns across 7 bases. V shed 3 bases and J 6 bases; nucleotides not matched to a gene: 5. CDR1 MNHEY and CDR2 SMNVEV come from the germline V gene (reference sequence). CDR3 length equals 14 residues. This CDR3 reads CASSFRLASNEQFF. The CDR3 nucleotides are TGTGCCAGCAGTTTCAGACTAGCAAGCAATGAGCAGTTCTTC.

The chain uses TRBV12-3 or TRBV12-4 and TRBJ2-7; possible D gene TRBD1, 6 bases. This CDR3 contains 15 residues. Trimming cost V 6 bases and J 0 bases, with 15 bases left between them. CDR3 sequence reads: CASSVEGTPSYEQYF. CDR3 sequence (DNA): TGTGCCAGCAGCGTAGAAGGGACACCCTCCTACGAGCAGTACTTC.

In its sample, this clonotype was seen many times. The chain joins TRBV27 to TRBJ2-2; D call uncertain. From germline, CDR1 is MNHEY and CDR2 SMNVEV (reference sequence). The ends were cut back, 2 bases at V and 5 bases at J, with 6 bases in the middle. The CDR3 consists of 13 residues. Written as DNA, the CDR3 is TGTGCCAGCAGTTTAAGCCGGACCGGGGAGCTGTTTTTT. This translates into CASSLSRTGELFF.

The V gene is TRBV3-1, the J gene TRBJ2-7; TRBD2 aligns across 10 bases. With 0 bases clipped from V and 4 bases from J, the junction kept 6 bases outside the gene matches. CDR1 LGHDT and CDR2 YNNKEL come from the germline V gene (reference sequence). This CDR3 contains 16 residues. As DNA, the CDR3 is TGTGCCAGCAGCCAAGATTGGGCTAGCGGGAGTTACGAGCAGTACTTC. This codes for CASSQDWASGSYEQYF.

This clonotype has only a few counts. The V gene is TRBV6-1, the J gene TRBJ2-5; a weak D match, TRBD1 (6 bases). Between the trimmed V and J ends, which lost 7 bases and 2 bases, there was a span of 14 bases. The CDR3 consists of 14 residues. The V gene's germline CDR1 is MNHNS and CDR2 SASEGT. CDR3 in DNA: TGTGCCAGCAAGATCTCCGGGACACAAGAGACCCAGTACTTC. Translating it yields CASKISGTQETQYF.

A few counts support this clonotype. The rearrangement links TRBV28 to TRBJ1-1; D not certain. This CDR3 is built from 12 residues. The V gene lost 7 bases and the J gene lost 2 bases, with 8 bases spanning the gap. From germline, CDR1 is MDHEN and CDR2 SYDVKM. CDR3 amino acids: CASMDQNTEAFF. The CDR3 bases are TGTGCCAGCATGGATCAAAACACTGAAGCTTTCTTT.

The CDR3 DNA reads as TGCAGCGTCCCTAGGGGAGGTGGGATAGATACGCAGTATTTT. Its translation: CSVPRGGGIDTQYF. The rearrangement joins TRBV29-1 to TRBJ2-3, with D perhaps TRBD2 (6 bases). The CDR3 covers 14 residues. V was cut by 6 bases and J by 5 bases, with 18 bases left in between. Germline values: CDR1 SQVTM, CDR2 ANQGSEA.

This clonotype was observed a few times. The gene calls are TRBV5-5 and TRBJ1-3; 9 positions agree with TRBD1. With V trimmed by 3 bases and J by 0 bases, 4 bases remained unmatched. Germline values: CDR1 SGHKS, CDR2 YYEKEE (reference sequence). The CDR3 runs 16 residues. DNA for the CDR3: TGTGCCAGCAGCTCTGGACAGGGGACCTCTGGAAACACCATATATTTT. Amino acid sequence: CASSSGQGTSGNTIYF.

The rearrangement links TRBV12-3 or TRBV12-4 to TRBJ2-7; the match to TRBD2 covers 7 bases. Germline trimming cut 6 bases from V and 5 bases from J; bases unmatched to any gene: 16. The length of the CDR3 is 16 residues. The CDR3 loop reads CASSPRGEGPLDEQYF. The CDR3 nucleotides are TGTGCCAGCAGCCCTCGTGGGGAGGGCCCTCTAGACGAGCAGTACTTC.

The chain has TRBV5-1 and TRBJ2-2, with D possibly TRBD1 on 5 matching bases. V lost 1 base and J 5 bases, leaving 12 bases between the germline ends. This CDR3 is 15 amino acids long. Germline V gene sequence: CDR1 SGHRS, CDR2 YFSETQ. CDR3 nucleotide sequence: TGCGCCAGCAGCTTGCATTTAGGGGAAACCGGGGAGCTGTTTTTT. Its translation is CASSLHLGETGELFF.

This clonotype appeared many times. The CDR3 DNA reads TGTGCCAGCAGTGGACTTACCTACGAGCAGTACTTC. It translates to CASSGLTYEQYF. The chain couples TRBV2 to TRBJ2-7; D not certain. Germline V lookup: CDR1 SNHLY, CDR2 FYNNEI. CDR3 length: 12 amino acids. Trimming cost V 4 bases and J 2 bases, with 6 bases left between them. The variable domain in full, with the rest retrieved from reference TRBV2 and TRBJ2-7, is EPEVTQTPSHQVTQMGQEVILRCVPISNHLYFYWYRQILGQKVEFLVSFYNNEISEKSEIFDDQFSVERPDGSNFTLKIRSTKLEDSAMYFCASSGLTYEQYFGPGTRLTVT.